A selection of T cell receptor beta chains follows, all from one sample in a study of shared clonotypes between healthy human individuals. TCRdb's table, derived via immunoSEQ multiplex PCR, lists solely in-frame clones and lacks some. The table records over 2 million clones, around 96% of them present only once. Specimen: naive CD8+ T cells sorted from blood. Source of these receptors: a man aged 18-30 years in good health. CDR3s include the opening cysteine and the closing phenylalanine or tryptophan. The D gene is left open where the match is weak. Size is stated for part of the rows, as once, few or many counts, or as a class when the clone is expanded.

len	d_gene	abundance	v_gene	j_gene	CDR3aa	CDR3nt
13	.	.	TRBV25-1	TRBJ2-7	CASSDRVPYEQYF	TGTGCCAGCAGTGACAGGGTCCCTTACGAGCAGTACTTC
14	.	.	TRBV6-5	TRBJ2-7	CASSYSEGTDEQYF	TGTGCCAGCAGTTACTCGGAGGGTACAGACGAGCAGTACTTC
19	TRBD2	.	TRBV28	TRBJ2-3	CASSWDLLAGVTSTDTQYF	TGTGCCAGCAGTTGGGACCTACTAGCGGGTGTAACTAGCACAGATACGCAGTATTTT
13	.	.	TRBV6-5	TRBJ2-3	CASKGDDTDTQYF	TGTGCCAGCAAGGGGGACGACACAGATACGCAGTATTTT
16	TRBD2	.	TRBV6-6	TRBJ2-5	CASSRGLAGDWETQYF	TGTGCCAGCAGCCGGGGACTAGCGGGGGATTGGGAGACCCAGTACTTC
14	.	once	TRBV2	TRBJ1-4	CASSEGQLNEKLFF	TGTGCCAGCAGTGAAGGGCAATTAAATGAAAAACTGTTTTTT
15	TRBD2	.	TRBV9	TRBJ2-4	CASSVAGLAFDIQYF	TGTGCCAGCAGCGTAGCTGGACTAGCTTTCGACATTCAGTACTTC
12	TRBD2	.	TRBV2	TRBJ2-1	CASCTSGSEQFF	TGTGCCAGCTGCACTAGCGGATCTGAGCAGTTCTTC
14	.	.	TRBV9	TRBJ1-5	CASSLGLMDQPQHF	TGTGCCAGCAGCCTGGGGTTGATGGATCAGCCCCAGCATTTT
15	.	.	TRBV12-5	TRBJ2-5	CASGLAGPGGETQYF	TGTGCTAGTGGTTTGGCCGGGCCAGGCGGAGAGACCCAGTACTTC